This T cell receptor beta chain was found in a study of shared clonotypes between healthy human individuals (dated by TCRdb to the early 2020s). With respect to the entire study: The cohort comprised a couple of women and a few men aged 18 to 49 years. To estimate repertoire size and how much clonotype sharing occurs between individuals, the study deeply sequenced the blood TCR repertoires of about 5 healthy adults. For each donor, CD4 naive and CD4 memory were each run on three plates, CD8 naive on two plates, and CD8 memory on one plate. Per donor, leukapheresis produced somewhere between about 0.94 and 9 billion PBMCs. To increase sequencing depth and limit assay-specific biases, different laboratories used diverse techniques to prepare libraries and sequence TCR repertoires.

Donors were healthy HIV-negative adults with no recently reported acute infections or vaccinations. Only Caucasian adults living in Nashville, Tennessee, USA were represented among the donors. Magnetic negative selection was used to enrich CD4+ T cells, after which naive cells were positively selected on CD45RA and the negative fraction became the memory subset. Blood was obtained by leukapheresis, after which PBMCs were separated by Ficoll-Histopaque density gradient centrifugation and cryopreserved in liquid nitrogen vapor phase. Analytical flow cytometry was used to check the purity and quantity of every magnetically sorted T cell population. Genomic DNA was isolated from each sorted fraction and quantified by UV absorbance on a Nanodrop 2000c. Via the germline V gene, CDR1 is MDHEN and CDR2 SYDVKM. The CDR3 covers 15 residues, taking in both the cysteine and the phenylalanine. CDR3 DNA is the only sequence kept; it has 45 bases, read in frame from the first base. The germline V end is reduced by 5 bases and the J end by 7 bases; junction bases left unmatched: 9.

General conclusions and limits of the study: Compared with non-shared clonotypes, clonotypes shared by all four sorted-subset donors had higher generation probabilities. Pairwise subsampling indicated that sequencing depth was expected to affect the degree of clonotype sharing among donors. Sampling was limited to blood, and TCR repertoires in tissue likely differ from TCR repertoires in blood. Rarefaction of sorted-subset datasets indicated incomplete sequencing despite the large sequencing depth. Estimated clonotype richness was generally larger for naive than for memory subsets. The genetic and exposure-history diversity represented was limited by the small number of donors. Sharing across a few donors was observed for 4.5% to 6.5% of naive CD4, under 4% of naive CD8, 2% to 2.5% of memory CD4, and around 0.42% of memory CD8 clonotypes.

Using the deep immunoSEQ assay, TCR CDR3 regions were amplified from genomic DNA by multiplex PCR. Extracted genomic DNA from each cell subset was distributed evenly across all wells of several immunoSEQ 96-well plates, and each plate was treated as a replicate. For sorted subsets, approximately 200 ng of genomic DNA, equivalent to tens of thousands of T cell genomes, went into each replicate PCR. The purified libraries were quantified using a Qubit 3.0 fluorometer, sized with a Bioanalyzer 2100, and then quantified again using the KAPA Library Quantification kit. A separate single-read 150-cycle Illumina NextSeq 550 flow cell was used to sequence each immunoSEQ 96-well plate. As for the authors' bioinformatics: Because the immunoSEQ output included only junctional sequences and no quality scores, the filtering could not be the same as the filtering used for full-length reads. To assign V/J genes and CDR3, sequences were annotated against IMGT germline references using PyIR, a Python wrapper for IgBLAST v1.9. Any read was removed if the V/J assignment was weak (E-value above 1e-6), the CDR3 was missing, or the read contained stop codons, out-of-frame junctions, or ambiguous translated residues. V3J clonotypes were defined by identical inferred V gene, J gene, and CDR3 amino acid sequence. Percentage overlap between repertoires was calculated by dividing the number of shared unique clonotypes by the size of the smaller repertoire. Richness of each repertoire was evaluated using RTK rarefaction, the Chao1 estimator, and Recon v2.1 estimates of unobserved clonotypes. Generation probabilities for all TCRbeta clonotypes obtained by the gDNA method from a few donors were computed using OLGA. TCRdb mirrors the immuneACCESS table, restricted to in-frame sequences. Some clones are absent from its copies; in checked studies, under half trace to an unresolved V gene, and the reason for the others is unknown. D and trimming come from the DNA, and the V and J calls and clone size come from that table. The sample table contains fewer than 1.4 million clones; only one count was recorded for around three quarters of them. Under 0.8% of the sample belongs to the ten largest clones.

Comments on this clone: It lacks a known antigen. Base-call qualities are not available, and no considerably larger clone is one nucleotide away.

Material: memory CD4+ T cells from PBMCs. The sample's cell subset or site label, decoded: CD45RA-negative fraction. The chain employs TRBV28 and TRBJ1-5; the junction holds 9 bases that match TRBD1. This TCR derives from a man between 18 and 35 years old in good health. Some clones in this sample may be carry-over from other donors' samples. The DNA sequence reads TGTGCCAGCAGTGACCGGGACAGGGATTCGCAGCCCCAGCATTTT. It specifies CASSDRDRDSQPQHF.